This passage covers 23 T cell receptor beta chains from one sample sequenced in a study of chemoradiotherapy in HPV16-positive cancers. Profiling relied on immunoSEQ multiplex PCR, and the TCRdb table lists in-frame clones only, not all of them. This table has about 19,000 clones, 84% appearing once. The specimen comprised blood, sampled from a patient who underwent chemoradiotherapy. The source of these receptors is a human donor with HPV-associated anogenital cancer.

The V call is TRBV6-5, the J call TRBJ2-7, with a tentative D call TRBD1 (6 bases). Germline V gene lookup returns CDR1 MNHEY and CDR2 SVGAGI. V lost 6 bases and J 4 bases, leaving 19 bases between the germline ends. The CDR3 sequence is 15 residues long. CDR3 region: CASRAPGRGSYEQYF. CDR3 bases: TGTGCCAGCAGGGCCCCTGGCAGGGGTTCATACGAGCAGTACTTC.

This clone was recorded a few times. The gene calls are TRBV2 and TRBJ1-6; 10 bases are shared with TRBD1. This CDR3 contains 15 residues. V was pared by 6 bases and J by 5 bases, with 4 bases of the junction left unmatched. From germline, CDR1 is SNHLY and CDR2 FYNNEI. CDR3 sequence reads: CASSLGQGDNSPLHF. DNA of the CDR3: TGTGCCAGCAGCCTAGGACAGGGGGATAATTCACCCCTCCACTTT.

The chain links TRBV18 to TRBJ2-5; 8 nucleotides align to TRBD1. Germline V gives CDR1 KGHSH, CDR2 LQKENI. With 2 bases clipped from V and 4 bases from J, the junction kept 0 bases outside the gene matches. The CDR3 is 13 amino acids. The CDR3: CASSPGQGETQYF. The CDR3 nucleotides read TGTGCCAGCTCACCAGGACAGGGAGAGACCCAGTACTTC.

This rearrangement joins TRBV4-2 to TRBJ2-5; D unresolved. CDR1 and CDR2 from the germline V gene are LGHNA and YNFKEQ. The CDR3 is 14 amino acids. Trimming stripped 1 base from V and 2 bases from J, with 8 bases between. The CDR3 DNA sequence: TGTGCCAGCAGCCAAGGGCTGTTTCAAGAGACCCAGTACTTC. Encoded protein: CASSQGLFQETQYF.

This chain connects TRBV6-1 to TRBJ1-5; D unclear. Germline assignment: CDR1 MNHNS and CDR2 SASEGT. The CDR3 is made up of 14 amino acids. V was trimmed by 1 base and J by 1 base, leaving 5 bases between them. This chain's CDR3 is CASSEGGSNQPQHF. The DNA of the CDR3 is TGTGCCAGCAGTGAAGGGGGAAGCAATCAGCCCCAGCATTTT.

The rearrangement uses TRBV4-3 and TRBJ1-4; D gene ambiguous. Between the trimmed V and J ends, which lost 0 bases and 5 bases, there was a span of 10 bases. This CDR3 is built from 15 residues. Germline CDR1 and CDR2: LGHNA and YSLEER. The CDR3 bases are TGCGCCAGCAGCCAAGATTACAAGAAAAATGAAAAACTGTTTTTT. The encoded protein is CASSQDYKKNEKLFF.

The rearrangement links TRBV4-3 to TRBJ1-1; D is uncertain. The germline gives CDR1 LGHNA, CDR2 YSLEER. The CDR3 totals 14 residues. V gave up 0 bases and J gave up 5 bases, with 10 bases separating them. The CDR3 nucleotides are TGCGCCAGCAGCCAAGATAGGTTGGGAACTGAAGCTTTCTTT. Encoded protein: CASSQDRLGTEAFF.

The chain joins TRBV14 to TRBJ2-1; TRBD2 agrees at 9 bases. Germline V gene data show CDR1 as SGHDN and CDR2 as FVKESK. With 6 bases clipped from V and 6 bases from J, the junction kept 9 bases outside the gene matches. This CDR3 spans 15 amino acids. This CDR3 reads CASRPLAGLGNEQFF. In nucleotides, the CDR3 is TGTGCCAGCAGACCTCTAGCGGGGTTGGGCAATGAGCAGTTCTTC. Variable domain in full (rest from reference TRBV14 and TRBJ2-1): EAGVTQFPSHSVIEKGQTVTLRCDPISGHDNLYWYRRVMGKEIKFLLHFVKESKQDESGMPNNRFLAERTGGTYSTLKVQPAELEDSGVYFCASRPLAGLGNEQFFGPGTRLTVL.

The chain joins TRBV6-1 to TRBJ1-1; D gene uncertain. The V and J ends lost 3 bases and 0 bases respectively, with 14 bases between them. The CDR3 totals 16 residues. Germline V gene lookup returns CDR1 MNHNS and CDR2 SASEGT. This CDR3 reads CASSDQFGEMNTEAFF. The CDR3 DNA follows: TGTGCCAGCAGTGACCAATTTGGGGAGATGAACACTGAAGCTTTCTTT.

The chain couples TRBV27 to TRBJ2-5; D gene unclear. The CDR3 has 13 residues. Deletions cut 2 bases from V and 1 base from J, with 5 bases between. Germline CDR1 and CDR2: MNHEY and SMNVEV (reference sequence). The CDR3 here is CASSLAFQETQYF. The DNA for the CDR3 is TGTGCCAGCAGTTTAGCTTTCCAAGAGACCCAGTACTTC.

The chain uses TRBV2 and TRBJ2-7; no clear D. V lost 7 bases to trimming and J lost 0 bases, with 10 bases between them. Germline V CDR1 and CDR2: SNHLY, FYNNEI. The CDR3 consists of 13 residues. The CDR3 sequence is CASTESDSYEQYF. The CDR3 DNA follows: TGTGCCAGCACCGAATCCGACTCCTACGAGCAGTACTTC. Full variable domain (missing parts from reference TRBV2 and TRBJ2-7): EPEVTQTPSHQVTQMGQEVILRCVPISNHLYFYWYRQILGQKVEFLVSFYNNEISEKSEIFDDQFSVERPDGSNFTLKIRSTKLEDSAMYFCASTESDSYEQYFGPGTRLTVT.

This clone has only a few counts. The V call is TRBV7-6, the J call TRBJ1-6; D is unresolved. The germline V gene encodes CDR1 SGHVS and CDR2 FNYEAQ. This CDR3 has 14 residues. V was trimmed by 5 bases and J by 10 bases, leaving 15 bases between them. The CDR3 nucleotides read TGTGCCAGCAGCCCCGGGCCTTCGTCCTCACCCCTCCACTTT. It encodes CASSPGPSSSPLHF.

The rearrangement uses TRBV6-1 and TRBJ1-1, with D possibly matching TRBD1 (6 bases). CDR1 is MNHNS and CDR2 is SASEGT in the germline V gene. CDR3 length: 15 amino acids. V lost 2 bases and J lost 1, with 11 bases in between. The CDR3 region has the DNA TGTGCCAGCAGTGAAATTGGCAGGGGGAACACTGAAGCTTTCTTT. This translates into CASSEIGRGNTEAFF.

This sequence joins TRBV7-2 and TRBJ2-7, with 9 bases lining up with TRBD2. CDR1 and CDR2 (germline): SGHTA, FQGNSA. The CDR3 runs 14 residues. V lost 5 bases, J lost 3 bases, and 5 bases stayed unmatched. For the CDR3, the DNA is TGTGCCAGCAGCCCTCAGACTAGCGGCTACGAGCAGTACTTC. Protein product: CASSPQTSGYEQYF.

CDR3: CASSRYRDLSNQPQHF. The CDR3 region has the DNA TGTGCCAGCAGCCGTTACAGGGATCTGAGCAATCAGCCCCAGCATTTT. V is TRBV2 and J is TRBJ1-5; a weak D match, TRBD1 (6 bases). CDR3 size: 16 residues. From germline, CDR1 is SNHLY and CDR2 FYNNEI. V dropped 6 bases and J dropped 1 base, with 16 bases sitting between them.

This rearrangement joins TRBV7-6 to TRBJ2-5; either TRBD1 or TRBD2 may supply D (6 bases each). The CDR3 spans 15 residues. Germline lookup yields CDR1 SGHVS and CDR2 FNYEAQ. Trimming took 1 base from V and 4 from J, leaving 13 bases between them. The CDR3 DNA follows: TGTGCCAGCAGCTTAGATCAGGGGCGGGGAGAGACCCAGTACTTC. Translating it yields CASSLDQGRGETQYF.

This chain links TRBV19 with TRBJ1-4; a weak D match, TRBD1 (6 bases). The CDR3 loop spans 15 amino acids. V was clipped by 5 bases and J by 5 bases, with 15 bases between them. CDR1 LNHDA and CDR2 SQIVND come from the germline V gene (reference sequence). In nucleotides, the CDR3 is TGTGCCAGTAGTCCTCGCGGGACACTAAATGAAAAACTGTTTTTT. Its protein is CASSPRGTLNEKLFF. The full variable domain, its missing parts supplied by reference TRBV19 and TRBJ1-4, is DGGITQSPKYLFRKEGQNVTLSCEQNLNHDAMYWYRQDPGQGLRLIYYSQIVNDFQKGDIAEGYSVSREKKESFPLTVTSAQKNPTAFYLCASSPRGTLNEKLFFGSGTQLSVL.

For the CDR3, the DNA is TGTGCCAGCAGCGTAGGGTCAGGGTATGGGGAGACCCAGTACTTC. This gives the protein CASSVGSGYGETQYF. The V gene is TRBV9, the J gene TRBJ2-5; weak D call: TRBD1 (5 bases). This CDR3 is built from 15 residues. The germline V gene has CDR1 SGDLS and CDR2 YYNGEE. Trimming left V 0 bases short and J 5 bases short, with 14 bases between.

J is TRBJ1-6 and V is TRBV5-6; D is unclear. The CDR3 has 17 amino acids. The germline V gene encodes CDR1 SGHDT and CDR2 YYEEEE. Trimming removed 2 bases at V and 7 bases at J, with 19 bases between. CDR3 region: CASSLASGPGENSPLHF. The CDR3 DNA sequence: TGTGCCAGCAGCTTAGCCTCTGGGCCAGGCGAAAATTCACCCCTCCACTTT.

This chain connects TRBV28 to TRBJ2-7; TRBD1 or TRBD2 may be the D gene (5 bases each). V lost 2 bases and J lost 2, with 7 bases in between. Germline loops: CDR1 MDHEN, CDR2 SYDVKM. The CDR3 is 13 amino acids. The CDR3 here is CASSLQGPYEQYF. The CDR3 nucleotides are TGTGCCAGCAGTTTACAGGGACCCTACGAGCAGTACTTC.

V usage is TRBV5-1 and J usage is TRBJ2-5, with TRBD1 matching over 12 bases. CDR1 and CDR2 (germline): SGHRS, YFSETQ. This CDR3 spans 16 amino acids. With V trimmed by 3 bases and J by 5 bases, 8 bases remained unmatched. In DNA form, the CDR3 reads TGCGCCAGCAGCTCGCCGGGACAGGGGGCGCGGGAGACCCAGTACTTC. Protein sequence: CASSSPGQGARETQYF.

The V call is TRBV4-1, the J call TRBJ1-5; TRBD1 might be the D (6 bases). There are 17 residues in the CDR3. Germline V lookup: CDR1 MGHRA, CDR2 YSYEKL. Trimming stripped 5 bases from V and 3 bases from J, with 20 bases between. DNA for the CDR3: TGCGCCAGCAGCGAGAACTCCGGGACACCAGTCAATCAGCCCCAGCATTTT. Translation gives CASSENSGTPVNQPQHF.

J is TRBJ1-5 and V is TRBV19; TRBD1 is a possible D gene (5 bases). CDR1 LNHDA and CDR2 SQIVND come from the germline V gene (reference sequence). The CDR3 extends over 17 amino acids. V was shortened by 1 base and J by 1 base, with 14 bases between the two germline ends. The CDR3 is CASSIARLAGSNQPQHF. CDR3 nucleotides: TGTGCCAGTAGTATAGCCCGATTGGCAGGGAGCAATCAGCCCCAGCATTTT.